This T cell receptor (beta chain) originates from a study of cytomegalovirus exposure and HLA in healthy donors. The study, taken as a whole, reports: The authors enumerated 150 to 200 TCR beta chains as linked to cytomegalovirus. Researchers reported in a later analysis that common viral pathogens appeared linked to several top clusters. When analyzed later, a missense DCLRE1C variant was found to be linked to TCR beta V- and J-gene trimming.

The donors gave bone marrow, and they were healthy. Comment on this clone: What it binds is unknown.

Primers included in the PCR were 60 Vbeta and 13 Jbeta primers. Some clones are missing from TCRdb's copy, which holds only in-frame ones; the method was immunoSEQ multiplex PCR. The data show 270,000 or so clones, around nine tenths seen once. This CDR3 is built from 15 residues. CDR1 is MNHEY, CDR2 SMNVEV, per germline (reference sequence). After removal of 4 bases from V and 1 base from J, the junction contained 5 bases not matched to a gene. The sequencing sample was made of PBMCs. This receptor was obtained from a girl aged 2 to 10 in good health and CMV-seronegative. This sequence joins TRBV27 and TRBJ2-5, with TRBD2 matching over 8 bases. The CDR3 here is CASSSSLAVQETQYF. DNA for the CDR3: TGTGCCAGCAGTTCCTCACTAGCGGTCCAAGAGACCCAGTACTTC.